Below are 5 T cell receptor beta chains sequenced from a single sample in a study of blood T cell repertoires in COVID-19. The repertoire was sequenced with immunoSEQ multiplex PCR; TCRdb's copy has only in-frame clones and lacks some. The sample consists of 150,000 to 200,000 clones, about 86% of them appearing once. Material for sequencing was peripheral blood. The receptors shown here come from a man in his sixties with acute or convalescent COVID-19.

V and J are TRBV6-5 and TRBJ2-7; 12 bases are a match to TRBD2. CDR1 MNHEY and CDR2 SVGAGI come from the germline V gene. The CDR3 contains 15 residues. V trimming: 6 bases; J trimming: 7 bases; junction bases outside the gene matches: 10. CDR3: CASRASGGVLWEQYF. The CDR3 DNA reads as TGTGCCAGCAGAGCTAGCGGGGGGGTTCTCTGGGAGCAGTACTTC.

The CDR3 nucleotides read TGTGCCAGCAGTGCGACAGGGGCCCTGTACAATGAGCAGTTCTTC. This encodes CASSATGALYNEQFF. This chain links TRBV27 with TRBJ2-1, with 8 positions matching TRBD1. Germline trimming cut 5 bases from V and 4 bases from J; bases unmatched to any gene: 7. There are 15 residues in the CDR3. CDR1 and CDR2 from the germline V gene are MNHEY and SMNVEV (reference sequence).

The V and J genes are TRBV28 and TRBJ1-4; possibly TRBD1 for D (5 bases). Trimming took 5 bases from V and 4 from J, leaving 11 bases between them. Germline assignment: CDR1 MDHEN and CDR2 SYDVKM. This CDR3 is 14 amino acids long. The CDR3 DNA sequence: TGTGCCAGCAGTAGCGGGACCATTAATGAAAAACTGTTTTTT. Encoded protein: CASSSGTINEKLFF.

This clone was detected once. In DNA form, the CDR3 reads TGTGCCAGTAATTACCTAGCGGGAGGACCGAACACCGGGGAGCTGTTTTTT. It specifies CASNYLAGGPNTGELFF. The rearrangement uses TRBV19 and TRBJ2-2; 11 nucleotides agree with TRBD2. The CDR3 is made up of 17 amino acids. Germline trimming cut 7 bases from V and 0 bases from J; bases unmatched to any gene: 7. CDR1 is LNHDA and CDR2 is SQIVND in the germline V gene (reference sequence). Looking up the rest from reference TRBV19 and TRBJ2-2 gives the full variable domain: DGGITQSPKYLFRKEGQNVTLSCEQNLNHDAMYWYRQDPGQGLRLIYYSQIVNDFQKGDIAEGYSVSREKKESFPLTVTSAQKNPTAFYLCASNYLAGGPNTGELFFGEGSRLTVL.

The chain joins TRBV5-4 to TRBJ2-3; D gene uncertain. The CDR3 totals 15 residues. V was clipped by 0 bases and J by 4 bases, with 12 bases between them. Looked up from germline, CDR1 is SGHNT and CDR2 is YYREEE (reference sequence). The CDR3 reads CASSLDSRPPDTQYF. DNA for the CDR3: TGTGCCAGCAGCTTGGACAGCCGCCCCCCAGATACGCAGTATTTT.